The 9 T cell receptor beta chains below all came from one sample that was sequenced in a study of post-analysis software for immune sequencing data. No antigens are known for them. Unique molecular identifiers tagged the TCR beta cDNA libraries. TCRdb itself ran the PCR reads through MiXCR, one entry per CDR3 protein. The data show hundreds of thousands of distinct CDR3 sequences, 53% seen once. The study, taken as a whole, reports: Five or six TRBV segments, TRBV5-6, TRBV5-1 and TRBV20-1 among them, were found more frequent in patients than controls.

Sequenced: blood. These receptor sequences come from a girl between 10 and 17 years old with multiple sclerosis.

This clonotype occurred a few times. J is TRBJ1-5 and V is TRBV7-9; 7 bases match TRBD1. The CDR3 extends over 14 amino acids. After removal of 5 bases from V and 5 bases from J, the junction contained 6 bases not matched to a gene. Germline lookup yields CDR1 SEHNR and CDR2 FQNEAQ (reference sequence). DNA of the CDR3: TGTGCCAGCAGCGAGGGGAGGGGGCATCAGCCCCAGCATTTT. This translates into CASSEGRGHQPQHF.

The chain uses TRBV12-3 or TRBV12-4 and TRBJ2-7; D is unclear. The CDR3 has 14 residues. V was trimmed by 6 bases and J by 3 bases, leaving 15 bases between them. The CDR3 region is CASSPELYVYEQYF. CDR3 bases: TGTGCCAGCAGCCCCGAGCTCTACGTCTACGAGCAGTACTTC.

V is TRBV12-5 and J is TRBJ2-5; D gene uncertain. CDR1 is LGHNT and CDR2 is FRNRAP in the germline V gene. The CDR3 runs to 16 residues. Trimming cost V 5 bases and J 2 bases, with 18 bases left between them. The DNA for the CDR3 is TGTGCTAGTGGTCAAACTACCGGGTACTTTCAAGAGACCCAGTACTTC. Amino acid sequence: CASGQTTGYFQETQYF.

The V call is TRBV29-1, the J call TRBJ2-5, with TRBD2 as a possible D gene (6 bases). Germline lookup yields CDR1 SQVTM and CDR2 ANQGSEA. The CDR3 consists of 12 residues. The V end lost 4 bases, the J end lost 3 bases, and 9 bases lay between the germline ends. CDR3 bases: TGCAGCGTTGCGCGGGAAAAAGAGACCCAGTACTTC. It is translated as CSVAREKETQYF.

CDR3 nucleotide sequence: TGTGCCAGCAGTTACTCCGGGGGACAGGGGGCCCTGAGCTCCTACGAGCAGTACTTC. Protein sequence: CASSYSGGQGALSSYEQYF. The V and J genes are TRBV6-5 and TRBJ2-7; 12 bases are a match to TRBD1. The J segment lost 0 bases and the V segment lost 0 bases, leaving 9 bases of the junction unmatched. CDR1 and CDR2 from the germline V gene are MNHEY and SVGAGI. There are 19 residues in the CDR3.

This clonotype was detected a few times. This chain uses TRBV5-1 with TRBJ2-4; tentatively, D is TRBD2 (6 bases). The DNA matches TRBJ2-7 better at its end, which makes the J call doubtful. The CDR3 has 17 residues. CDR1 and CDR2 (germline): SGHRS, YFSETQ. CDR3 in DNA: TGCGCCAGCAGCTTGAACTTTCCGGGAGAGAAAATCCACGAGCAGTACTTC. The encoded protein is CASSLNFPGEKIHEQYF.

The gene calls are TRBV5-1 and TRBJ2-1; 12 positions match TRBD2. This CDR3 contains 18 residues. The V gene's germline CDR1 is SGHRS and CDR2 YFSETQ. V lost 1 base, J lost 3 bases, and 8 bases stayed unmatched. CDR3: CASSLRTSGRIYYNEQFF. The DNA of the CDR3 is TGCGCCAGCAGCTTGAGAACTAGCGGGAGGATATACTACAATGAGCAGTTCTTC.

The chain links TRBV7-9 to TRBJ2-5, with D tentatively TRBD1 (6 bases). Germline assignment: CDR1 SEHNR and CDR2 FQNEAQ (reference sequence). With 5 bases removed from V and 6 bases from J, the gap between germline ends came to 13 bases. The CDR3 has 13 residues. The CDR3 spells CASSPQGRKTQYF. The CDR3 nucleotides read TGTGCCAGCAGCCCCCAGGGGCGCAAGACCCAGTACTTC.

The CDR3 is CASSPNGQGFRANYGYTF. CDR3 coding DNA: TGTGCCAGCAGCCCAAACGGACAGGGGTTCCGAGCTAACTATGGCTACACCTTC. V and J are TRBV3-1 and TRBJ1-2; 9 bases are shared with TRBD1. Germline CDR1 LGHDT, CDR2 YNNKEL (reference sequence). CDR3 length equals 18 residues. The junction had 12 bases not matched to a gene; V was cut back by 4 bases and J by 0 bases. Full variable domain (rest looked up from reference TRBV3-1 and TRBJ1-2): DTAVSQTPKYLVTQMGNDKSIKCEQNLGHDTMYWYKQDSKKFLKIMFSYNNKELIINETVPNRFSPKSPDKAHLNLHINSLELGDSAVYFCASSPNGQGFRANYGYTFGSGTRLTVV.